Listed below are T cell receptor beta chains from one sample, sequenced in a study of shared clonotypes between healthy human individuals. Generated by immunoSEQ multiplex PCR, the TCRdb table keeps only in-frame clones and is missing some. The sample has around 600,000 clones; 95% to 98% are singletons. Sequences were obtained from naive CD8+ T cells sorted from blood. These receptor sequences come from a man aged 25-45 years in good health. CDR3s include the opening cysteine and the closing phenylalanine or tryptophan. A D gene is named only where the DNA matches it firmly. The listing skips clone size in some rows; elsewhere it reads once, few, many or a size class.

cdr3_nt: TGTGCCAGCAGTTTTTTTGGGATCGGCCAGCCCCAGCATTTT
cdr3_aa: CASSFFGIGQPQHF
d_call: NA
j_call: TRBJ1-5
clone_size: NA
v_call: TRBV28

cdr3_nt: TGCGCCAGCAGCCCGCGAGTAAGCACAGATACGCAGTATTTT
cdr3_aa: CASSPRVSTDTQYF
d_call: NA
j_call: TRBJ2-3
clone_size: NA
v_call: TRBV5-1

cdr3_nt: TGTGCCAGCAGCCCGAAGACAGGGAACCACGAGCAGTACTTC
cdr3_aa: CASSPKTGNHEQYF
d_call: TRBD1
j_call: TRBJ2-7
clone_size: NA
v_call: TRBV7-2

cdr3_nt: TGCGCCAGCAGCCAAGATGGTGGTTGGGGGGGCACAGATACGCAGTATTTT
cdr3_aa: CASSQDGGWGGTDTQYF
d_call: NA
j_call: TRBJ2-3
clone_size: once
v_call: TRBV4-3

cdr3_nt: TGTGCCAGCAGTGAGATACAGGGGGTAGGCGGGGAGACCCAGTACTTC
cdr3_aa: CASSEIQGVGGETQYF
d_call: TRBD1
j_call: TRBJ2-5
clone_size: NA
v_call: TRBV25-1

cdr3_nt: TGTGCCAGCAGTTACGCGGGACCGAACACTGAAGCTTTCTTT
cdr3_aa: CASSYAGPNTEAFF
d_call: NA
j_call: TRBJ1-1
clone_size: NA
v_call: TRBV6-5

cdr3_nt: TGTGCCAGCAGCCCACCCGTCGCGGGGGCGCGAACTGAAGCTTTCTTT
cdr3_aa: CASSPPVAGARTEAFF
d_call: NA
j_call: TRBJ1-1
clone_size: NA
v_call: TRBV7-9

cdr3_nt: TGTGCCAGCGTGGAGAGGCACGAGCAGTACTTC
cdr3_aa: CASVERHEQYF
d_call: NA
j_call: TRBJ2-7
clone_size: NA
v_call: TRBV2

cdr3_nt: TGTGCCAGCAGCCGGGGGGGCCGATTCTCTGGAAACACCATATATTTT
cdr3_aa: CASSRGGRFSGNTIYF
d_call: NA
j_call: TRBJ1-3
clone_size: NA
v_call: TRBV7-6

cdr3_nt: TGTGCCTGGAGTGTATCGGAAGAGACCCAGTACTTC
cdr3_aa: CAWSVSEETQYF
d_call: NA
j_call: TRBJ2-5
clone_size: NA
v_call: TRBV30

cdr3_nt: TGTGCCAGCAGCCAGTCGATGTCTATCAATGAGCAGTTCTTC
cdr3_aa: CASSQSMSINEQFF
d_call: NA
j_call: TRBJ2-1
clone_size: NA
v_call: TRBV4-2

cdr3_nt: TGCGCCAGCAGCAGGGGACTAGCGGGAGTTGCTTACAATGAGCAGTTCTTC
cdr3_aa: CASSRGLAGVAYNEQFF
d_call: TRBD2
j_call: TRBJ2-1
clone_size: once
v_call: TRBV5-1

cdr3_nt: TGCGCCAGCAGCCTAATGGTAGCGGGAGTATCAACCTACGAGCAGTACTTC
cdr3_aa: CASSLMVAGVSTYEQYF
d_call: TRBD2
j_call: TRBJ2-7
clone_size: NA
v_call: TRBV4-1

cdr3_nt: TGCAGCGTTGAAGCCCTGGGACAAGAAGGCTACGAGCAGTACTTC
cdr3_aa: CSVEALGQEGYEQYF
d_call: NA
j_call: TRBJ2-7
clone_size: NA
v_call: TRBV29-1

cdr3_nt: TGTGCCAGCAGCTTATCCGGGCTCGACAATCAGCCCCAGCATTTT
cdr3_aa: CASSLSGLDNQPQHF
d_call: NA
j_call: TRBJ1-5
clone_size: NA
v_call: TRBV7-8

cdr3_nt: TGTGCCAGCAGCGCGGGACTAGCGGGAGCAACCGGGGAGCTGTTTTTT
cdr3_aa: CASSAGLAGATGELFF
d_call: TRBD2
j_call: TRBJ2-2
clone_size: NA
v_call: TRBV7-6

cdr3_nt: TGTGCCAGCAGCGTCCTAGGGGGAGAGACCCAGTACTTC
cdr3_aa: CASSVLGGETQYF
d_call: NA
j_call: TRBJ2-5
clone_size: once
v_call: TRBV9